The source of this T cell receptor beta chain is a study of yellow fever vaccine responses in identical twins. Study-level findings and limits: Reports say the vaccine T cell response in twins looked partly convergent and partly personalized.

In its sample, this clonotype was seen a few times. Its antigen remains unidentified. The junction had 13 bases not matched to a gene; V was cut back by 6 bases and J by 0 bases. The CDR3 consists of 18 residues. Germline V gene data show CDR1 as KGHSH and CDR2 as LQKENI. TCRdb processed the RT-PCR reads anew with MiXCR; each CDR3 protein has one entry. The sample lists about 19,000 distinct CDR3 sequences; around 70% were seen once. The receptor comes from a woman younger than 30 who received the yellow fever vaccine. The chain carries TRBV18 and TRBJ1-4; 7 nucleotides line up with TRBD1. This material consisted of T cells from blood (PBMCs), unsorted or a sorted subset (not recorded which), taken before or after yellow fever vaccination (not recorded which). The CDR3 reads CASSEDRFNPATNEKLFF. The CDR3, as DNA: TGTGCCAGCTCGGAGGACAGGTTTAATCCCGCAACTAATGAAAAACTGTTTTTT.